The present T cell receptor beta chain was sequenced within a study of blood T cell repertoires in COVID-19. Across the study: Collection of acute and convalescent COVID-19 samples took place in the United States, Italy and Spain. PBMCs, B-cell-depleted T cells, or T cells provided the cDNA or gDNA that made up the material.

Authors' processing steps: Reference gene primers were amplified, and this amplification served to estimate nucleated cell counts. Sequencing used immunoSEQ multiplex PCR; TCRdb keeps in-frame clones, though not all of them. V, J and clone size are taken as reported in that table, and D and trimming were inferred from the DNA itself. Of 400,000 to 550,000 clones listed, around nine tenths were seen once; the top ten hold approximately 2%. The junction had 3 bases not matched to a gene; V was cut back by 4 bases and J by 0 bases. Looked up from germline, CDR1 is SGHRS and CDR2 is YFSETQ. This CDR3 has 16 amino acids.

The source is a woman aged 18-29 years with acute COVID-19. The sequencing sample was made of PBMCs or T cells enriched from blood (not recorded which). The chain couples TRBV5-1 to TRBJ2-5; 13 bases line up with TRBD2. The CDR3 loop is CASSPGLAGNQETQYF. CDR3 sequence (DNA): TGCGCCAGCAGCCCGGGACTAGCGGGGAACCAAGAGACCCAGTACTTC.